The entry that follows covers one T cell receptor (beta chain) sequence. The data stem from a study of human T cells and chemical hapten exposure. Overall study: Patients were mainly female, each with alopecia areata, totalis or universalis.

Authors' analysis steps: A per-sample median of about 94,000 TCRs was observed, with counts ranging from roughly 20,000 to 690,600. One entry per CDR3 protein, called by TCRdb with MiXCR from the RACE reads. The authors' filters were not applied to this entry. The repertoire holds around 300,000 distinct CDR3 sequences, approximately 5.8% seen once, with over 6.5% in the top ten. The CDR3 is 14 amino acids. J gave up 9 bases and V 1 base, and 4 bases lay outside the gene matches. Looked up from germline, CDR1 is SGHTA and CDR2 is FQGNSA. Indicated time point: pre-sensitization, week 0. The treatment here: therapeutic diphenylcyclopropenone sensitization with weekly scalp DPC.

This material consisted of whole blood, taken in connection with sensitization to the hapten diphenylcyclopropenone (DPC). The clonotype comes from a woman between 18 and 29 years old with alopecia areata. Some clones in this sample may be carry-over from other donors' samples. V is TRBV7-2 and J is TRBJ2-1, with TRBD1 identical over 9 bases. CDR3 nucleotide sequence: TGTGCCAGCAGCTTAGGGGGACAGGGAACTGAGCAGTTCTTC. It translates to CASSLGGQGTEQFF.